Below are 13 T cell receptor beta chains sequenced from a single sample in a study of cytomegalovirus exposure and HLA in healthy donors. PCR involved 60 Vbeta and 13 Jbeta primers. Here immunoSEQ multiplex PCR was the method, and the copy in TCRdb shows in-frame clones only, minus some. This table has 170,000 or so clones, approximately 84% appearing once. The sample consisted of PBMCs. These receptors were collected from a woman in her 50s in good health and CMV-seropositive.

J is TRBJ1-5 and V is TRBV30; D unresolved. CDR1 GTSNPN and CDR2 SVGIG come from the germline V gene (reference sequence). V lost 0 bases and J lost 5, with 8 bases in between. This CDR3 comprises 13 residues. The CDR3 loop reads CAWSVTGDQPQHF. CDR3 nucleotides: TGTGCCTGGAGTGTGACGGGAGATCAGCCCCAGCATTTT.

This clone occurred a few times. This chain connects TRBV28 to TRBJ1-4, with D possibly TRBD1 on 6 matching bases. Trimming left V 6 bases short and J 6 bases short, with 11 bases between. Germline V gives CDR1 MDHEN, CDR2 SYDVKM. This CDR3 region has 13 residues. The CDR3 loop is CASSPHRDEKLFF. The CDR3 bases are TGTGCCAGCAGCCCCCACAGGGATGAAAAACTGTTTTTT. Based on the CDR3 plus reference TRBV28 and TRBJ1-4, the full variable domain is DVKVTQSSRYLVKRTGEKVFLECVQDMDHENMFWYRQDPGLGLRLIYFSYDVKMKEKGDIPEGYSVSREKKERFSLILESASTNQTSMYLCASSPHRDEKLFFGSGTQLSVL.

The J gene is TRBJ1-2, the V gene TRBV5-6, with 9 bases lining up with TRBD1. CDR3 length equals 14 residues. V trimming: 1 base; J trimming: 6 bases; junction bases outside the gene matches: 4. Germline V gives CDR1 SGHDT, CDR2 YYEEEE. As DNA, the CDR3 is TGTGCCAGCAGCTTGAACAGGGGGCAAGATGGCTACACCTTC. Translating it yields CASSLNRGQDGYTF.

The chain has TRBV15 and TRBJ2-7; 9 bases agree with TRBD1. The germline CDR1 and CDR2 sequences are LNHNV and YYDKDF (reference sequence). The CDR3 is made up of 14 amino acids. V shed 5 bases, J shed 2 bases, and the junction held 4 bases outside the gene matches. The chain's CDR3 is CATSSDRGPYEQYF. CDR3 DNA: TGTGCCACCAGCTCGGACAGGGGTCCCTACGAGCAGTACTTC.

The V and J genes are TRBV7-6 and TRBJ2-2; 15 bases line up with TRBD2. The CDR3 is 20 amino acids. Losses at the gene ends were 3 bases for V and 9 bases for J; bases not matched to a gene: 17. The germline gives CDR1 SGHVS, CDR2 FNYEAQ. CDR3 nucleotide sequence: TGTGCCAGCAGCTTGCTACGCTTAGGACTAGCGGGGGGGCCGGACCGGGAGCTGTTTTTT. Protein sequence: CASSLLRLGLAGGPDRELFF.

The CDR3 nucleotides read TGTGCCAGCAGGCTCCCGAGCTCCTACGAGCAGTACTTC. This translates into CASRLPSSYEQYF. This chain uses TRBV5-4 with TRBJ2-5; D remains unclear. The closer fit of TRBJ2-7 to the DNA end suggests the J call may be wrong. The V gene's germline CDR1 is SGHNT and CDR2 YYREEE (reference sequence). CDR3 length: 13 amino acids.

This clone occurred a few times. V gene TRBV7-9 combines with J gene TRBJ2-7, with D maybe TRBD2 (6 bases). V shed 6 bases and J shed 6 bases, with 15 bases lying between them. There are 13 residues in the CDR3. Germline lookup yields CDR1 SEHNR and CDR2 FQNEAQ (reference sequence). DNA for the CDR3: TGTGCCAGCAGGGGGATCGGGGGACCCGAGCAGTACTTC. Amino acids: CASRGIGGPEQYF.

The genes are TRBV5-1 and TRBJ2-1; D not certain. Trimming removed 5 bases at V and 7 bases at J, with 7 bases between. This CDR3 spans 11 amino acids. CDR1 and CDR2 from the germline V gene are SGHRS and YFSETQ. DNA for the CDR3: TGCGCCAGCAGACGCCAGAATGAGCAGTTCTTC. Protein product: CASRRQNEQFF.

The V gene is TRBV7-8, the J gene TRBJ2-2; TRBD2 is a possible D gene (6 bases). CDR1 is SGHVS, CDR2 FQNEAQ, per germline. Trimming stripped 4 bases from V and 6 bases from J, with 12 bases between. The CDR3 contains 14 residues. CDR3 loop: CASSWRDRSGELFF. For the CDR3, the DNA is TGTGCCAGCAGCTGGAGGGATCGGTCCGGGGAGCTGTTTTTT.

The rearrangement links TRBV7-2 to TRBJ2-3; no reliable D call. The ends were cut back, 5 bases at V and 0 bases at J, with 12 bases in the middle. The germline V gene encodes CDR1 SGHTA and CDR2 FQGNSA. The CDR3 runs to 15 residues. CDR3 amino acids: CASSDAAWSTDTQYF. The CDR3 DNA follows: TGTGCCAGCAGCGATGCGGCCTGGAGCACAGATACGCAGTATTTT. The complete variable domain, with remaining parts taken from reference TRBV7-2 and TRBJ2-3, reads GAGVSQSPSNKVTEKGKDVELRCDPISGHTALYWYRQSLGQGLEFLIYFQGNSAPDKSGLPSDRFSAERTGGSVSTLTIQRTQQEDSAVYLCASSDAAWSTDTQYFGPGTRLTVL.

The chain joins TRBV18 to TRBJ2-1, with 10 nucleotides matching TRBD2. The germline V gene has CDR1 KGHSH and CDR2 LQKENI. The CDR3 has 17 residues. V trimming: 3 bases; J trimming: 2 bases; junction bases outside the gene matches: 7. The DNA for the CDR3 is TGTGCCAGCTCACCTTTGACTAGCGGGTCTCCCTACAATGAGCAGTTCTTC. It codes for CASSPLTSGSPYNEQFF.

This clone was detected only a few times. V is TRBV7-6 and J is TRBJ1-3, with unresolved D. Germline V gene lookup returns CDR1 SGHVS and CDR2 FNYEAQ. V gave up 2 bases and J gave up 1 base, with 18 bases separating them. The CDR3 runs 18 residues. The CDR3, as DNA: TGTGCCAGCAGCTTATCGTCTTTCCCCCGTTATTCTGGAAACACCATATATTTT. Translated, it gives CASSLSSFPRYSGNTIYF. The full variable domain, with the rest looked up from reference TRBV7-6 and TRBJ1-3, is GAGVSQSPRYKVTKRGQDVALRCDPISGHVSLYWYRQALGQGPEFLTYFNYEAQQDKSGLPNDRFSAERPEGSISTLTIQRTEQRDSAMYRCASSLSSFPRYSGNTIYFGEGSWLTVV.

The chain joins TRBV5-4 to TRBJ2-7, with a tentative D call TRBD1 (6 bases). V was trimmed by 4 bases and J by 6 bases, leaving 20 bases between them. The CDR3 runs 15 residues. Germline V gene sequence: CDR1 SGHNT, CDR2 YYREEE (reference sequence). CDR3 DNA: TGTGCCAGCAGCCGGCAGGGGACGGGATCTCCCGAGCAGTACTTC. As protein: CASSRQGTGSPEQYF.